The 9 T cell receptor beta chains listed next were all sequenced from one sample in a study of cytomegalovirus exposure and HLA in healthy donors (dated by TCRdb to about 2017). The library was built by means of the immunoSEQ multiplex PCR assay. The multiplex PCR relied on a mix of 60 forward primers for TCR Vbeta segments and 13 reverse primers for TCR Jbeta segments. TCRdb carries this immuneACCESS record with in-frame sequences only. Its versions omit some clonotypes, under half of them owing to an unresolved V gene in the studies checked, with the rest unexplained. For this sample the table gives under 200,000 clones, of which around 81% were detected only once. Of the sample, 1.5% to 2% is held by the ten largest clones. The specimen sequenced was PBMCs. The receptors originated from a man younger than 40 in good health and CMV-seronegative.

V gene TRBV30 combines with J gene TRBJ1-1; D ambiguous. V was clipped by 0 bases and J by 1 base, with 6 bases between them. The CDR3 runs to 13 residues. From germline, CDR1 is GTSNPN and CDR2 SVGIG (reference sequence). The CDR3 here is CAWSVSRNTEAFF. The CDR3 DNA reads TGTGCCTGGAGTGTAAGTAGGAACACTGAAGCTTTCTTT.

This clone was seen a few times. The rearrangement uses TRBV9 and TRBJ1-3; no clear D. V lost 2 bases to trimming and J lost 0 bases, with 6 bases between them. The CDR3 consists of 14 residues. Germline V lookup: CDR1 SGDLS, CDR2 YYNGEE. This CDR3 reads CASSVLSSGNTIYF. In nucleotides, the CDR3 is TGTGCCAGCAGCGTGCTAAGCTCTGGAAACACCATATATTTT.

This sequence joins TRBV7-8 and TRBJ1-1; 11 positions agree with TRBD1. CDR1 and CDR2 from the germline V gene are SGHVS and FQNEAQ. This CDR3 is built from 18 residues. J was trimmed by 0 bases and V by 4 bases; bases with no gene match: 10. In nucleotides, the CDR3 is TGTGCCAGCAGCTCCCCGTCGTGGACAGGGGGCCTGAACACTGAAGCTTTCTTT. Protein product: CASSSPSWTGGLNTEAFF.

This chain uses TRBV6-1 with TRBJ2-5; 7 bases match TRBD1. The germline gives CDR1 MNHNS, CDR2 SASEGT. This CDR3 region has 13 residues. The V and J ends lost 6 bases and 5 bases, in that order; junction bases with no gene match: 6. DNA for the CDR3: TGTGCCAGCAGCGGGACAGTCCGTGAGACCCAGTACTTC. Protein: CASSGTVRETQYF.

This clone has ten or more counts. The rearrangement links TRBV4-1 to TRBJ2-7; tentative D call: TRBD2 (5 bases). This CDR3 region has 15 residues. Germline CDR1 is MGHRA and CDR2 is YSYEKL. Between the trimmed V and J ends, which lost 0 bases and 3 bases, there was a span of 12 bases. CDR3 amino acids: CASSQERAVGYEQYF. The DNA of the CDR3 is TGCGCCAGCAGCCAAGAGCGGGCTGTGGGCTACGAGCAGTACTTC.

The V gene is TRBV2, the J gene TRBJ2-2; 15 bases align to TRBD2. Germline V gene data show CDR1 as SNHLY and CDR2 as FYNNEI. This CDR3 region has 18 residues. The V gene end was trimmed by 6 bases and the J gene end by 2 bases; junction bases not matched to a gene: 7. This CDR3 is CASRRTSGRAANTGELFF. The CDR3 coding sequence is TGTGCCAGCAGGCGGACTAGCGGGAGGGCCGCCAACACCGGGGAGCTGTTTTTT.

This chain joins TRBV15 and TRBJ2-7, with D hard to call. CDR3 length: 9 residues. Germline V gives CDR1 LNHNV, CDR2 YYDKDF (reference sequence). The ends were cut back, 11 bases at V and 3 bases at J, with 5 bases in the middle. The DNA for the CDR3 is TGTGCCGGCAGCTACGAGCAGTACTTC. It encodes CAGSYEQYF.

CDR3 DNA sequence: TGTGCCAGTAGTGTCGACAGAACCGGGGAGCTGTTTTTT. This encodes CASSVDRTGELFF. The rearrangement uses TRBV19 and TRBJ2-2, with D maybe TRBD1 (5 bases). The CDR3 has 13 amino acids. Germline CDR1 reads LNHDA; CDR2 reads SQIVND (reference sequence). The V end was cut by 5 bases, the J end by 5 bases, with 9 bases between.

The chain combines TRBV28 with TRBJ2-2; 8 bases line up with TRBD2. J gave up 6 bases and V 7 bases, and 7 bases lay outside the gene matches. The germline CDR1 and CDR2 sequences are MDHEN and SYDVKM. The CDR3 contains 14 residues. The CDR3 coding sequence is TGTGCCAGCATAAGCGGGAGTTTCGCCGGGGAGCTGTTTTTT. This sequence encodes CASISGSFAGELFF.